Given below is one T cell receptor beta chain in context. Its target is not known. Germline CDR1 MDHEN, CDR2 SYDVKM. The CDR3 contains 14 residues. Researchers prepared the TRB cDNA libraries using 5' RACE with UMI labels. After re-calling the 5' RACE reads, TCRdb lists one entry per CDR3 protein, DNA absent. This table lists 4,500 to 6,000 distinct CDR3 sequences. The data stem from a study of CXCR3-negative and CXCR3-positive naive CD8 T cells. Study-level points and caveats: Similar TRBV-TRBJ usage was seen in naive cells (both CXCR3-negative and CXCR3-positive), but memory cells differed. CXCR3-expressing naive cells carried TRB CDR3s more hydrophobic than those of CXCR3-negative naive cells.

This clonotype was obtained from a human donor in good health. Some clones in this sample may be carry-over from other donors' samples. Input material: naive CXCR3+ CD8+ T cells from blood. Subset: CD45RO-CCR7+CD27+CD95- naive CD8+ T cells expressing CXCR3 (TNR3+). This sequence joins TRBV28 and TRBJ2-1. This CDR3 reads CASSLRDGYNEQFF.